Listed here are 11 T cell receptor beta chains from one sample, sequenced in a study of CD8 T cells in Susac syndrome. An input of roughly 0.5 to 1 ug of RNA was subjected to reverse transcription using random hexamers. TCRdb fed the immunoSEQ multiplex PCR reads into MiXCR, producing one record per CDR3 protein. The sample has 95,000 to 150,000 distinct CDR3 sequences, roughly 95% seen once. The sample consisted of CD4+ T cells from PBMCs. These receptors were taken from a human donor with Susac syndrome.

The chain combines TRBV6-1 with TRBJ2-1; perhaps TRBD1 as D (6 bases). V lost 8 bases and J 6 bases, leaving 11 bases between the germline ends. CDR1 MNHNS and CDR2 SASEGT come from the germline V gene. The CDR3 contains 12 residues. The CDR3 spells CASRRGGNEQFF. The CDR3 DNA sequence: TGTGCCAGCCGGCGAGGGGGCAATGAGCAGTTCTTC.

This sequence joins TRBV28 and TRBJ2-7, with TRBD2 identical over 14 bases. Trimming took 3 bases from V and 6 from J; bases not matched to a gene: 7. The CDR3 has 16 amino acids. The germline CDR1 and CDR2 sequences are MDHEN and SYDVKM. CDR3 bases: TGTGCCAGCAGTTTCTCCCACGGGACTAGCGGGAGCGAGCAGTACTTC. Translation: CASSFSHGTSGSEQYF.

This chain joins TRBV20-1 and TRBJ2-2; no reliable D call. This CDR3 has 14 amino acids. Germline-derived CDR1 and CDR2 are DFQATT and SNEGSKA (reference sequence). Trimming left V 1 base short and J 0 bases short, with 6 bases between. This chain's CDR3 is CSARAGTNTGELFF. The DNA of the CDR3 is TGCAGTGCTAGAGCGGGCACGAACACCGGGGAGCTGTTTTTT.

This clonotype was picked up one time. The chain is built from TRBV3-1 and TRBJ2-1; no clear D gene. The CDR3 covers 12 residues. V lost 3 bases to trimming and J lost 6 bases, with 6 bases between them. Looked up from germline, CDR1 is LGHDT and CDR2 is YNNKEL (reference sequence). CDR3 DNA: TGTGCCAGCAGCCAGGGCCTCAATGAGCAGTTCTTC. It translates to CASSQGLNEQFF.

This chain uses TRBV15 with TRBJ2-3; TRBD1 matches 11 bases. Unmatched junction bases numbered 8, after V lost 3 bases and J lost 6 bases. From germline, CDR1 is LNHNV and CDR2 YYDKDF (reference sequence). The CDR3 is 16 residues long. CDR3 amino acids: CATSRGQGGVADTQYF. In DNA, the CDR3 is TGTGCCACCAGCAGGGGACAGGGGGGGGTGGCGGATACGCAGTATTTT. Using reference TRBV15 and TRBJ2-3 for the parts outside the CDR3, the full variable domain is DAMVIQNPRYQVTQFGKPVTLSCSQTLNHNVMYWYQQKSSQAPKLLFHYYDKDFNNEADTPDNFQSRRPNTSFCFLDIRSPGLGDTAMYLCATSRGQGGVADTQYFGPGTRLTVL.

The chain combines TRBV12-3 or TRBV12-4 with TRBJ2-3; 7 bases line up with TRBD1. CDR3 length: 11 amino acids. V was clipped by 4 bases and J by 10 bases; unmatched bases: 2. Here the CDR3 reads CASSSQGAQYF. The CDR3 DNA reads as TGTGCCAGCAGTTCCCAGGGGGCGCAGTATTTT.

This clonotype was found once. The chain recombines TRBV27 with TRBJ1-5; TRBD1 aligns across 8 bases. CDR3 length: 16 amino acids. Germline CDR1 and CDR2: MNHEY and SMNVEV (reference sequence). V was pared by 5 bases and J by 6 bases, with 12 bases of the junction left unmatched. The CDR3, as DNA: TGTGCCAGCAGTCCAACCCCCCCAGGGGGCCGTCAGCCCCAGCATTTT. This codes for CASSPTPPGGRQPQHF.

The CDR3 reads CASSLRDGNQPQHF. Here the CDR3 DNA reads TGTGCCAGCAGTTTAAGGGATGGCAATCAGCCCCAGCATTTT. This chain uses TRBV27 with TRBJ1-5; D is undetermined. This CDR3 contains 14 residues. Germline loops: CDR1 MNHEY, CDR2 SMNVEV (reference sequence). Trimming removed 2 bases at V and 2 bases at J, with 7 bases between.

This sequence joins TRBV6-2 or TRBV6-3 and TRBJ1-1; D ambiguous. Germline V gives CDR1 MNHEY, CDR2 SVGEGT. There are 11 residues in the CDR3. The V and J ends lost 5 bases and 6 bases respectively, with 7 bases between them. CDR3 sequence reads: CASSRRAEAFF. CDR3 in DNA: TGTGCCAGCAGTCGTCGAGCTGAAGCTTTCTTT.

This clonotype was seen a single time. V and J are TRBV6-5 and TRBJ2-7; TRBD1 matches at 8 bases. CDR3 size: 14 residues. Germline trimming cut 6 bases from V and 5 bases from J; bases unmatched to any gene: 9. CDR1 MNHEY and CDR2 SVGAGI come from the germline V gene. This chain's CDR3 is CASRLATGVHEQYF. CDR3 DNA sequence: TGTGCCAGCAGGCTTGCGACAGGGGTGCACGAGCAGTACTTC.

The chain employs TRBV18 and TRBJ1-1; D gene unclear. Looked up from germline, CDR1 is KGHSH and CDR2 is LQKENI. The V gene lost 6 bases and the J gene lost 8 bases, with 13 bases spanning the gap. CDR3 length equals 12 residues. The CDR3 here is CASSTSGNEAFF. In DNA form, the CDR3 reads TGTGCCAGCTCTACCAGTGGAAACGAAGCTTTCTTT.